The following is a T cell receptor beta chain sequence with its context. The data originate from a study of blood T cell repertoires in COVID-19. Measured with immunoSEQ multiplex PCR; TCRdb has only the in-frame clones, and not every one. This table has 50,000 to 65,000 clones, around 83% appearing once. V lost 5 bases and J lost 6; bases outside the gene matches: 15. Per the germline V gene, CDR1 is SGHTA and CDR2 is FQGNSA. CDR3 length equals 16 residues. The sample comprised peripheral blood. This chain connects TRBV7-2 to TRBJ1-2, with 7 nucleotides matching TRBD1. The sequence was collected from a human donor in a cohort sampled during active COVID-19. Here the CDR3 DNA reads TGTGCCAGCAGCCTAACCCACCGGGACAGCTCTGATGGCTACACCTTC. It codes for CASSLTHRDSSDGYTF.